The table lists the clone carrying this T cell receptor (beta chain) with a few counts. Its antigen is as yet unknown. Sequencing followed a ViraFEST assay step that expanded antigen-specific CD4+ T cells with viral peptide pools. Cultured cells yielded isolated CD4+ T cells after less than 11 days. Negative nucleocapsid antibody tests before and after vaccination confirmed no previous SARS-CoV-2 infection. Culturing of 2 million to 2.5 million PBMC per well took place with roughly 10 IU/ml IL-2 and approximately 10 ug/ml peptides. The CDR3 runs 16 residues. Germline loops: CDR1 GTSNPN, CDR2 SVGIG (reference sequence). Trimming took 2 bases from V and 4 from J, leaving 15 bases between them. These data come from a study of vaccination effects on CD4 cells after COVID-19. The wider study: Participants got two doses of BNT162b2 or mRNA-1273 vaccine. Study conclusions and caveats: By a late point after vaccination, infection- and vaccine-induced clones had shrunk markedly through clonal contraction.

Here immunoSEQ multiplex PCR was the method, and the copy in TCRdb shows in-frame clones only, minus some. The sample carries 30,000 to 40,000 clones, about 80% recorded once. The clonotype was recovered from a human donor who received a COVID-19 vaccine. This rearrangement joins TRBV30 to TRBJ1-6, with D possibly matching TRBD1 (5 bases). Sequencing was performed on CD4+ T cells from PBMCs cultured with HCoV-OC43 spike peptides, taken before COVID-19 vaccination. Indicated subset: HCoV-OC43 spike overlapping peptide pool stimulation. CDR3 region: CAWSRRGTAYNSPLHF. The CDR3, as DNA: TGTGCCTGGAGTCGTCGTGGGACTGCATATAATTCACCCCTCCACTTT.